This T cell receptor beta chain was sequenced during a study of identical twins. TCRdb reprocessed the 5' RACE reads with MiXCR, giving one entry per CDR3 protein. The sample has approximately 280,000 distinct CDR3 sequences; roughly 8.6% are singletons. There are a few counts of this clonotype. CDR1 LNHNV and CDR2 YYDKDF come from the germline V gene (reference sequence). The CDR3 has 15 amino acids. Trimming took 4 bases from V and 2 from J; bases not matched to a gene: 8. A further study also used this sample, focusing on yellow fever vaccine responses in identical twins.

The specimen was memory (CD45RO+) T cells sorted from blood. The chain joins TRBV15 to TRBJ2-7, with 7 bases that match TRBD2. This TCR derives from a woman aged 18-30 years in good health. For the CDR3, the DNA is TGTGCCACCAGCACGCGGGCGGGGGAGGCCTACGAGCAGTACTTC. As protein: CATSTRAGEAYEQYF.